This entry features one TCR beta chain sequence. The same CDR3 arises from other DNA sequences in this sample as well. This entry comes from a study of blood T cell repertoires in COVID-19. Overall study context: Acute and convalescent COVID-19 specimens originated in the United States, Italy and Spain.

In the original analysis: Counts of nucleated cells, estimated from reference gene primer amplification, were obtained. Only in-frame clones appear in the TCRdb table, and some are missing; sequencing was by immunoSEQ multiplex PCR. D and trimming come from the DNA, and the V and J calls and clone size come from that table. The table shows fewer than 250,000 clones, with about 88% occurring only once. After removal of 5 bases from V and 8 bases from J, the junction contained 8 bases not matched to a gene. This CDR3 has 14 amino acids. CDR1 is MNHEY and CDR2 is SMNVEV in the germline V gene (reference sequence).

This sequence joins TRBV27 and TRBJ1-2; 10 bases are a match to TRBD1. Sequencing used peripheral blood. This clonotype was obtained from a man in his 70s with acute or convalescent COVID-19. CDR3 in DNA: TGTGCCAGCAGTCCCGGGACAGGGGCTCGAGGCTACACCTTC. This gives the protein CASSPGTGARGYTF.